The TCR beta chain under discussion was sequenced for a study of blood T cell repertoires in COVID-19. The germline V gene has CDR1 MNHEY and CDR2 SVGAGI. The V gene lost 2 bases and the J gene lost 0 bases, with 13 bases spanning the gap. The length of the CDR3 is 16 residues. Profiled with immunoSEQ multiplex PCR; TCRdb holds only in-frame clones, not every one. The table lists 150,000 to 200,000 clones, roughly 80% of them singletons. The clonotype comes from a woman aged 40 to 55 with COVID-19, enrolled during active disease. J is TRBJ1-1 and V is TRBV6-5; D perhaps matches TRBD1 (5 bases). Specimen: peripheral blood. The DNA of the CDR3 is TGTGCCAGCAGTTACGCCCCGGACAAGATGAACACTGAAGCTTTCTTT. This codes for CASSYAPDKMNTEAFF.